Given below is one T cell receptor beta chain in context. Study processing details: Researchers report that nucleated cell counts were estimated from reference gene primer amplification. Some clones are missing from TCRdb's copy, which holds only in-frame ones; the method was immunoSEQ multiplex PCR. V and J calls and clone size are as listed in that table; D and trimming were resolved from the DNA. Counted here are roughly 260,000 clones, approximately 86% occurring once; the ten biggest clones make up around a tenth. This specimen comes from a study of blood T cell repertoires in COVID-19. Study-level background: Donors in the United States, Italy and Spain gave samples during acute or convalescent COVID-19. T cells, B-cell-depleted T cells, or PBMCs provided the cDNA or gDNA that served as material.

Sequencing was performed on peripheral blood. This receptor was identified in a man aged 35 to 55 who had recovered from COVID-19.

CDR3 loop: CASSLFPPTGTYEQYF. CDR3 in DNA: TGTGCCAGCAGCCTCTTCCCCCCGACAGGGACCTACGAGCAGTACTTC. The gene calls are TRBV7-6 and TRBJ2-7; 7 bases agree with TRBD1. Germline V lookup: CDR1 SGHVS, CDR2 FNYEAQ. CDR3 length equals 16 residues. Germline trimming cut 5 bases from V and 2 bases from J; bases unmatched to any gene: 12.